The 29 T cell receptor beta chains listed next were all sequenced from one sample in a study of somatic mutations in cytotoxic T cells in rheumatoid arthritis. The repertoire was sequenced with immunoSEQ multiplex PCR; TCRdb's copy has only in-frame clones and lacks some. The sample lists just over 30,000 clones, around 83% occurring once. Sequencing was done on a sample of CD8+ T cells sorted from blood. These receptor sequences come from an adult with rheumatoid arthritis.

CDR3 region: CASSTGRYGTDTQYF. CDR3 in DNA: TGTGCCAGCAGCACCGGACGATACGGGACAGATACGCAGTATTTT. The chain couples TRBV7-2 to TRBJ2-3, with no clear D. V was clipped by 5 bases and J by 3 bases, with 15 bases between them. The CDR3 loop spans 15 amino acids. From germline, CDR1 is SGHTA and CDR2 FQGNSA.

The chain employs TRBV6-6 and TRBJ1-1; 7 positions match TRBD1. Germline values: CDR1 MNHNY, CDR2 SVGAGI (reference sequence). This CDR3 is built from 16 residues. Trimming at V came to 6 bases and at J to 0 bases, leaving 10 bases not matched to a gene. Here the CDR3 DNA reads TGTGCCAGCAGCCCCCCCCGGGACAGTGTGAACACTGAAGCTTTCTTT. Encoded protein: CASSPPRDSVNTEAFF.

This sequence joins TRBV2 and TRBJ1-1; tentative D call: TRBD1 (5 bases). CDR3 length: 16 amino acids. Germline V gene sequence: CDR1 SNHLY, CDR2 FYNNEI. Trimming took 3 bases from V and 3 from J, leaving 17 bases between them. CDR3 sequence (DNA): TGTGCCAGCAGTGAGTTGACAGTAGTTTTTTACACTGAAGCTTTCTTT. Its translation: CASSELTVVFYTEAFF. The full variable domain, in which reference TRBV2 and TRBJ1-1 provide the parts outside the CDR3, is EPEVTQTPSHQVTQMGQEVILRCVPISNHLYFYWYRQILGQKVEFLVSFYNNEISEKSEIFDDQFSVERPDGSNFTLKIRSTKLEDSAMYFCASSELTVVFYTEAFFGQGTRLTVV.

J is TRBJ2-1 and V is TRBV28, with 9 nucleotides matching TRBD2. The CDR3 is made up of 15 amino acids. Trimming at V came to 1 base and at J to 8 bases, leaving 6 bases not matched to a gene. Germline V lookup: CDR1 MDHEN, CDR2 SYDVKM. CDR3 amino acids: CASSLYGGGADEQFF. The DNA of the CDR3 is TGTGCCAGCAGTTTATACGGCGGGGGGGCTGATGAGCAGTTCTTC.

The chain combines TRBV4-2 with TRBJ2-2; no firm D call. CDR3 length: 15 residues. V was clipped by 0 bases and J by 6 bases, with 11 bases between them. Germline CDR1 is LGHNA and CDR2 is YNFKEQ. In nucleotides, the CDR3 is TGTGCCAGCAGCCAAGAGAACTACTCACCCGGGGAGCTGTTTTTT. It encodes CASSQENYSPGELFF.

This chain links TRBV2 with TRBJ2-1; TRBD1 is a possible D gene (5 bases). Per germline, CDR1 SNHLY and CDR2 FYNNEI. V gave up 3 bases and J gave up 0 bases, with 15 bases separating them. The CDR3 length is 17 residues. CDR3 sequence (DNA): TGTGCCAGCAGTGAGATTCTTCAGGGTAGCTCCTACAATGAGCAGTTCTTC. Encoded protein: CASSEILQGSSYNEQFF.

The rearrangement links TRBV2 to TRBJ1-4; the match to TRBD1 covers 7 bases. V was pared by 3 bases and J by 8 bases, with 6 bases of the junction left unmatched. Germline V CDR1 and CDR2: SNHLY, FYNNEI. This CDR3 has 14 amino acids. The CDR3 sequence is CASSDPQGEEKLFF. The CDR3 coding sequence is TGTGCCAGCAGTGACCCCCAGGGGGAAGAAAAACTGTTTTTT.

V usage is TRBV30 and J usage is TRBJ2-5; TRBD2 agrees at 8 bases. The CDR3 is made up of 14 amino acids. V gave up 4 bases and J gave up 3 bases; unmatched junction bases: 7. Germline CDR1 GTSNPN, CDR2 SVGIG (reference sequence). The CDR3 nucleotides read TGTGCCTGGAATTTAGAAGCGGGAGAAGAGACCCAGTACTTC. It encodes CAWNLEAGEETQYF.

The chain recombines TRBV4-1 with TRBJ2-2; D may be TRBD1 (6 bases). Germline V CDR1 and CDR2: MGHRA, YSYEKL. The CDR3 spans 15 residues. Trimming pared 4 bases from V and 4 bases from J, leaving 13 bases between. The CDR3 sequence is CASSRNRVSTGELFF. The CDR3 bases are TGCGCCAGCAGCCGAAACAGGGTCAGCACCGGGGAGCTGTTTTTT.

The rearrangement joins TRBV7-6 to TRBJ2-7; 8 bases map to TRBD2. Germline V lookup: CDR1 SGHVS, CDR2 FNYEAQ. V was clipped by 5 bases and J by 0 bases; unmatched bases: 6. The CDR3 sequence is 15 residues long. This CDR3 reads CASSPTSAFSYEQYF. The CDR3 bases are TGTGCCAGCAGCCCGACTAGCGCCTTCTCCTACGAGCAGTACTTC.

The chain links TRBV7-2 to TRBJ2-1; D is possibly TRBD2 (6 bases). The CDR3 covers 18 residues. The germline V and J ends were trimmed by 3 bases and 4 bases, with 22 bases remaining between them. Germline lookup yields CDR1 SGHTA and CDR2 FQGNSA. CDR3 loop: CASSLVGGAIRTYNEQFF. Here the CDR3 DNA reads TGTGCCAGCAGCTTGGTGGGGGGAGCTATTAGGACATACAATGAGCAGTTCTTC.

The chain recombines TRBV25-1 with TRBJ2-1; 16 bases are a match to TRBD2. The CDR3 runs 15 residues. The junction had 3 bases not matched to a gene; V was cut back by 4 bases and J by 9 bases. CDR1 MGHDK and CDR2 SYGVNS come from the germline V gene. The CDR3 DNA reads TGTGCCAGCAGTGCAGGGACTAGCGGGGGGGTTGAGCAGTTCTTC. Amino acids: CASSAGTSGGVEQFF.

This chain uses TRBV6-6 with TRBJ2-2, with D uncertain. Trimming removed 7 bases from V and 0 bases from J, with 9 bases in between. This CDR3 is 14 amino acids long. The V gene's germline CDR1 is MNHNY and CDR2 SVGAGI (reference sequence). CDR3 sequence: CASKSYANTGELFF. Written as DNA, the CDR3 is TGTGCCAGCAAGAGTTACGCGAACACCGGGGAGCTGTTTTTT.

The gene calls are TRBV14 and TRBJ1-1, with D uncertain. There are 13 residues in the CDR3. Germline lookup yields CDR1 SGHDN and CDR2 FVKESK. The V end lost 4 bases, the J end lost 5 bases, and 11 bases lay between the germline ends. The CDR3 DNA follows: TGTGCCAGCAGCCCTACGCGGGTAACTGAAGCTTTCTTT. This codes for CASSPTRVTEAFF.

The chain combines TRBV7-9 with TRBJ2-1; D not resolved. The length of the CDR3 is 13 residues. CDR1 is SEHNR, CDR2 FQNEAQ, per germline (reference sequence). V shed 11 bases and J shed 7 bases, with 18 bases lying between them. CDR3 sequence reads: CAGSSPGKNEQFF. Here the CDR3 DNA reads TGTGCCGGTTCAAGCCCCGGAAAAAATGAGCAGTTCTTC.

The rearrangement uses TRBV14 and TRBJ2-1, with D hard to call. V shed 5 bases and J shed 5 bases, with 10 bases lying between them. The CDR3 runs to 13 residues. Per germline, CDR1 SGHDN and CDR2 FVKESK. CDR3 sequence reads: CASSRVWNNEQFF. In nucleotides, the CDR3 is TGTGCCAGCAGCAGAGTTTGGAACAATGAGCAGTTCTTC.

The count of this clone is one. The genes are TRBV5-6 and TRBJ2-3; D uncertain. The CDR3 runs to 12 residues. V lost 4 bases and J lost 0, with 3 bases in between. Germline lookup yields CDR1 SGHDT and CDR2 YYEEEE. CDR3 sequence: CASSISTDTQYF. Written as DNA, the CDR3 is TGTGCCAGCAGCATTAGCACAGATACGCAGTATTTT.

The gene calls are TRBV28 and TRBJ1-1, with D possibly TRBD1 on 5 matching bases. V lost 2 bases to trimming and J lost 1 base, with 8 bases between them. The V gene's germline CDR1 is MDHEN and CDR2 SYDVKM. This CDR3 is 14 amino acids long. CDR3 residues: CASSLQGTNTEAFF. DNA for the CDR3: TGTGCCAGCAGTTTACAGGGTACGAACACTGAAGCTTTCTTT.

A single count supports this clone. The chain links TRBV4-1 to TRBJ2-2; no clear D gene. CDR1 and CDR2 (germline): MGHRA, YSYEKL. The length of the CDR3 is 17 residues. V was shortened by 2 bases and J by 0 bases, with 13 bases between the two germline ends. CDR3 sequence (DNA): TGCGCCAGCAGCCAACACGGCGGCTCCCCGAACACCGGGGAGCTGTTTTTT. Amino acids: CASSQHGGSPNTGELFF.

V usage is TRBV29-1 and J usage is TRBJ1-1; D unclear. Germline CDR1 and CDR2: SQVTM and ANQGSEA. V lost 7 bases, J lost 5 bases, and 11 bases lay in between. This CDR3 has 11 residues. The CDR3 bases are TGCAGCGCTTTACGAGTAACTGAAGCTTTCTTT. Protein sequence: CSALRVTEAFF.

The gene calls are TRBV6-5 and TRBJ1-1, with D maybe TRBD1 (5 bases). This CDR3 contains 14 residues. Trimming removed 7 bases at V and 6 bases at J, with 18 bases between. Germline CDR1 is MNHEY and CDR2 is SVGAGI. CDR3 in DNA: TGTGCCAGCACCTACGGGTTCGGGGCAGCTGAAGCTTTCTTT. This gives the protein CASTYGFGAAEAFF.

The chain carries TRBV7-2 and TRBJ1-1; D remains ambiguous. The germline CDR1 and CDR2 sequences are SGHTA and FQGNSA. Trimming left V 3 bases short and J 0 bases short, with 2 bases between. The CDR3 covers 12 residues. CDR3 amino acids: CASSFLNTEAFF. The CDR3 nucleotides read TGTGCCAGCAGCTTTCTGAACACTGAAGCTTTCTTT.

This chain uses TRBV19 with TRBJ2-7; 14 nucleotides line up with TRBD2. The CDR3 extends over 15 amino acids. Germline CDR1 is LNHDA and CDR2 is SQIVND (reference sequence). With V trimmed by 6 bases and J by 4 bases, 5 bases remained unmatched. CDR3 sequence: CASSKGLAGDYEQYF. The DNA of the CDR3 is TGTGCCAGTAGCAAGGGACTAGCGGGAGATTACGAGCAGTACTTC.

The V call is TRBV30, the J call TRBJ1-3, with 7 bases lining up with TRBD1. The germline V gene encodes CDR1 GTSNPN and CDR2 SVGIG (reference sequence). This CDR3 comprises 15 residues. V gave up 1 base and J gave up 4 bases; unmatched junction bases: 7. The CDR3, as DNA: TGTGCCTGGAGTGCCAGGGGGGGACGAGGAAACACCATATATTTT. Protein product: CAWSARGGRGNTIYF.

J is TRBJ2-7 and V is TRBV5-1, with D possibly called TRBD1 or TRBD2 (5 bases each). Deletions cut 4 bases from V and 7 bases from J, with 15 bases between. Germline lookup yields CDR1 SGHRS and CDR2 YFSETQ. The length of the CDR3 is 13 residues. As DNA, the CDR3 is TGCGCCAGCAGCCCCCTCCAGGGCGGGGAGCAGTACTTC. Amino acids: CASSPLQGGEQYF.

The chain carries TRBV19 and TRBJ2-1; D gene unclear. This CDR3 comprises 13 residues. Trimming pared 1 base from V and 8 bases from J, leaving 9 bases between. Germline V gene data show CDR1 as LNHDA and CDR2 as SQIVND (reference sequence). The CDR3 nucleotides read TGTGCCAGTAGTATAGGAGGTGGGTATGAGCAGTTCTTC. Its translation is CASSIGGGYEQFF.

This clone was recorded once. The chain uses TRBV6-1 and TRBJ2-5; 8 bases are shared with TRBD1. Germline CDR1 is MNHNS and CDR2 is SASEGT. This CDR3 has 16 amino acids. V was pared by 0 bases and J by 2 bases, with 5 bases of the junction left unmatched. DNA of the CDR3: TGTGCCAGCAGTGAAGCGGATACAGGGGGGCAAGAGACCCAGTACTTC. This gives the protein CASSEADTGGQETQYF.

J is TRBJ2-5 and V is TRBV7-8; D not resolved. The CDR3 totals 14 residues. V lost 1 base and J 3 bases, leaving 9 bases between the germline ends. Per germline, CDR1 SGHVS and CDR2 FQNEAQ. The CDR3 spells CASSLGYPEETQYF. For the CDR3, the DNA is TGTGCCAGCAGCTTAGGTTATCCTGAAGAGACCCAGTACTTC.

V is TRBV4-1 and J is TRBJ2-7, with 9 bases that match TRBD2. Germline V lookup: CDR1 MGHRA, CDR2 YSYEKL. The V and J ends lost 3 bases and 3 bases, in that order; junction bases with no gene match: 9. The CDR3 extends over 16 amino acids. CDR3 in amino acids: CASSQATSGLHYEQYF. The CDR3 DNA reads as TGCGCCAGCAGCCAGGCAACTAGCGGGCTCCACTACGAGCAGTACTTC.